Following are 4 T cell receptor beta chains from one sample sequenced in a study of blood T cell repertoires in COVID-19. Generated by immunoSEQ multiplex PCR, the TCRdb table keeps only in-frame clones and is missing some. Of about 220,000 clones in the sample, approximately 82% were seen once. Sample: peripheral blood. The receptor set was obtained from a woman of 80 years or more with acute or convalescent COVID-19.

V gene TRBV7-2 combines with J gene TRBJ2-2; possible D gene TRBD1, 5 bases. Germline assignment: CDR1 SGHTA and CDR2 FQGNSA. The V end was cut by 3 bases, the J end by 8 bases, with 13 bases between. The CDR3 length is 14 residues. CDR3 loop: CASSLALTVGELFF. The CDR3 DNA sequence: TGTGCCAGCAGCTTGGCTCTGACAGTTGGGGAGCTGTTTTTT. Based on the CDR3 plus reference TRBV7-2 and TRBJ2-2, the full variable domain is GAGVSQSPSNKVTEKGKDVELRCDPISGHTALYWYRQSLGQGLEFLIYFQGNSAPDKSGLPSDRFSAERTGGSVSTLTIQRTQQEDSAVYLCASSLALTVGELFFGEGSRLTVL.

This chain links TRBV29-1 with TRBJ1-1, with TRBD1 matching over 7 bases. V trimming: 5 bases; J trimming: 0 bases; junction bases outside the gene matches: 3. CDR3 length: 13 amino acids. Germline CDR1 SQVTM, CDR2 ANQGSEA. CDR3 nucleotides: TGCAGCGTTAAGGGACAGTTGAACACTGAAGCTTTCTTT. Protein: CSVKGQLNTEAFF.

This chain uses TRBV7-9 with TRBJ2-5; 10 nucleotides match TRBD1. The germline CDR1 and CDR2 sequences are SEHNR and FQNEAQ (reference sequence). There are 14 residues in the CDR3. Trimming removed 6 bases from V and 4 bases from J; junction bases left unmatched: 5. CDR3: CASSSDRGRETQYF. CDR3 sequence (DNA): TGTGCCAGCAGTTCCGACAGGGGGCGAGAGACCCAGTACTTC.

V is TRBV4-2 and J is TRBJ1-1; 11 bases are shared with TRBD1. V lost 0 bases and J lost 1; bases outside the gene matches: 10. Germline assignment: CDR1 LGHNA and CDR2 YNFKEQ. This CDR3 has 19 amino acids. CDR3 sequence (DNA): TGTGCCAGCAGCCAAGAGGAAGGGGGGACAGGGGGAGGGAACACTGAAGCTTTCTTT. This encodes CASSQEEGGTGGGNTEAFF.